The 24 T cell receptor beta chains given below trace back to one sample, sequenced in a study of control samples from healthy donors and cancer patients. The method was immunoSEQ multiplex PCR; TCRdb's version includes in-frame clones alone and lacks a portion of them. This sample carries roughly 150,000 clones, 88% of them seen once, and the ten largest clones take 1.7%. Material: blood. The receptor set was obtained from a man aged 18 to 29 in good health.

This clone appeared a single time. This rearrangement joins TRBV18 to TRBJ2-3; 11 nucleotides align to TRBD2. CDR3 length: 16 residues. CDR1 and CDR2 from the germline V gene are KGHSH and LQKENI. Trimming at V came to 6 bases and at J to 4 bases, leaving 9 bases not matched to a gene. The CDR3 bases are TGTGCCAGCTCGCCGGCGTTAGCGGGGGGGGCAGATACGCAGTATTTT. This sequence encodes CASSPALAGGADTQYF.

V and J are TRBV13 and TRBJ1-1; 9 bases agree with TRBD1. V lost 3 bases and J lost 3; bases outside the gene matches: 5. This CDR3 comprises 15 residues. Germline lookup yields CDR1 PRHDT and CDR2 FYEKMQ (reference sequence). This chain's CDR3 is CASSFRGTGYTEAFF. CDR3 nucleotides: TGTGCCAGCAGCTTCCGGGGGACAGGGTACACTGAAGCTTTCTTT.

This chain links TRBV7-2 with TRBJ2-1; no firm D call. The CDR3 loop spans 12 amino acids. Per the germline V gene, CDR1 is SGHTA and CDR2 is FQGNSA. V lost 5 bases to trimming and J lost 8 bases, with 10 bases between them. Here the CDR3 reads CASSRAYYEQFF. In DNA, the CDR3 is TGTGCCAGCAGCCGCGCATACTATGAGCAGTTCTTC.

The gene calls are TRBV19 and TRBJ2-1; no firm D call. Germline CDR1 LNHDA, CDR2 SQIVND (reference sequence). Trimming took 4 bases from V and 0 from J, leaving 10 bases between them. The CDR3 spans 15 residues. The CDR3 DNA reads TGTGCCAGTAGTACCATCCAAGACTCCTACAATGAGCAGTTCTTC. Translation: CASSTIQDSYNEQFF.

The CDR3 is CASSQGGGGAGTDTQYF. The CDR3 nucleotides are TGTGCCAGCAGCCAAGGTGGCGGGGGGGCCGGCACAGATACGCAGTATTTT. The V call is TRBV4-2, the J call TRBJ2-3; the match to TRBD2 covers 9 bases. The ends lost 1 base at V and 1 base at J; junction bases unmatched: 6. CDR3 length: 17 residues. Germline V gene sequence: CDR1 LGHNA, CDR2 YNFKEQ.

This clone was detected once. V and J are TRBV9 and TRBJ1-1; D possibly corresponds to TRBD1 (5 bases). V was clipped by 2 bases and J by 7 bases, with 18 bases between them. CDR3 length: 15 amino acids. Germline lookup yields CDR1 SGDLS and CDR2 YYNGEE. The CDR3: CASSVGDQSGYEAFF. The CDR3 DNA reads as TGTGCCAGCAGCGTGGGGGACCAATCGGGGTATGAAGCTTTCTTT.

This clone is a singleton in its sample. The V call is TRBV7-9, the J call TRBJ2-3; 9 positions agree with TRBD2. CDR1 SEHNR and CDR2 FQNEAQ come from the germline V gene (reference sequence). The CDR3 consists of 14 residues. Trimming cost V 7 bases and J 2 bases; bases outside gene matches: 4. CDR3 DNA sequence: TGTGCCAGCACCTCTAGCGGGGCCACAGATACGCAGTATTTT. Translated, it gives CASTSSGATDTQYF.

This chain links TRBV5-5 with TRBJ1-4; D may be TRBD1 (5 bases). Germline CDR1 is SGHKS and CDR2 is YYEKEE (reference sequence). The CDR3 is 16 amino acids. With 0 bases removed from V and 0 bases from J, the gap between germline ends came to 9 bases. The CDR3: CASSLGDRTTNEKLFF. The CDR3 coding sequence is TGTGCCAGCAGCTTGGGGGACCGCACAACTAATGAAAAACTGTTTTTT. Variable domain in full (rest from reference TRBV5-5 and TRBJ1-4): DAGVTQSPTHLIKTRGQQVTLRCSPISGHKSVSWYQQVLGQGPQFIFQYYEKEERGRGNFPDRFSARQFPNYSSELNVNALLLGDSALYLCASSLGDRTTNEKLFFGSGTQLSVL.

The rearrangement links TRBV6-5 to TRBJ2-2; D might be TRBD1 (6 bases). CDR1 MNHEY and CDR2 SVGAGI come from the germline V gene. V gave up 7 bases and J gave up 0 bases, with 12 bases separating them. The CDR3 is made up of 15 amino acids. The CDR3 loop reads CASTYRAPNTGELFF. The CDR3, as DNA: TGTGCCAGCACCTACAGGGCCCCGAACACCGGGGAGCTGTTTTTT.

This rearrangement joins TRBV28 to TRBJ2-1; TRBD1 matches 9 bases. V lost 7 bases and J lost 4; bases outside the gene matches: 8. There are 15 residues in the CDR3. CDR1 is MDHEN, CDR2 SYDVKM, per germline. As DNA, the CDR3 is TGTGCCAGCATGACTCCGGGACAGGGTTACAATGAGCAGTTCTTC. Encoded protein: CASMTPGQGYNEQFF.

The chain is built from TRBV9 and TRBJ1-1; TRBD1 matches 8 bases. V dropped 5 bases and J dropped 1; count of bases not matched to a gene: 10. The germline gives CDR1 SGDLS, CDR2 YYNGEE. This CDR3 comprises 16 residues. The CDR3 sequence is CASSDPTGEPNTEAFF. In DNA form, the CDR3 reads TGTGCCAGCAGTGATCCGACAGGGGAGCCGAACACTGAAGCTTTCTTT.

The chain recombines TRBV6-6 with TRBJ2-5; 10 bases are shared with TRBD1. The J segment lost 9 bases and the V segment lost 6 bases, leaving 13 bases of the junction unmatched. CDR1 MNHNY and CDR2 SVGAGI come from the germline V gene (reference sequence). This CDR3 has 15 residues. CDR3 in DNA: TGTGCCAGCAGCCCGGCTTACCGGGACAGGGGCTCCCAGTACTTC. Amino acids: CASSPAYRDRGSQYF.

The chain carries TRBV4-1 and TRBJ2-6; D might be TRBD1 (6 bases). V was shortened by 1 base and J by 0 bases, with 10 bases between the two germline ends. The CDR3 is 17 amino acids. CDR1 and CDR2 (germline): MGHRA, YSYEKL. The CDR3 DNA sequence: TGCGCCAGCAGCCAAGTTGAACAGGGCTCTGGGGCCAACGTCCTGACTTTC. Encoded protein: CASSQVEQGSGANVLTF.

The CDR3 coding sequence is TGTGCCAGCAGTCGTGTTAGCTCCTACAATGAGCAGTTCTTC. It encodes CASSRVSSYNEQFF. The rearrangement links TRBV6-5 to TRBJ2-1; D unclear. V lost 5 bases and J lost 0, with 8 bases in between. This CDR3 contains 14 residues. The germline V gene encodes CDR1 MNHEY and CDR2 SVGAGI.

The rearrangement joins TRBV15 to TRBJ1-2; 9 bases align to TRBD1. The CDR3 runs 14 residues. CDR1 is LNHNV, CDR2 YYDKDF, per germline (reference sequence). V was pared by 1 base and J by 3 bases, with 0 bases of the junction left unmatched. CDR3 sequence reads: CATSRGTGDYGYTF. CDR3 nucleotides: TGTGCCACCAGCAGAGGGACAGGGGACTATGGCTACACCTTC.

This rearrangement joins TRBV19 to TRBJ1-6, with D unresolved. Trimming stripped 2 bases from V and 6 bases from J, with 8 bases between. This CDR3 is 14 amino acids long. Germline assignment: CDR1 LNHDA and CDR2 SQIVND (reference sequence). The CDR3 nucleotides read TGTGCCAGTAGTATATTACGGCCTAATTCACCCCTCCACTTT. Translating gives CASSILRPNSPLHF.

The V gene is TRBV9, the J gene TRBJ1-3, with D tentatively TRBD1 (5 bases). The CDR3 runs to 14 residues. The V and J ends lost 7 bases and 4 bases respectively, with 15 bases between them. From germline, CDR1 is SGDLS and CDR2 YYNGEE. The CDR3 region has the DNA TGTGCCAGCCAACGTGAGGGACGCGGAAACACCATATATTTT. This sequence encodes CASQREGRGNTIYF.

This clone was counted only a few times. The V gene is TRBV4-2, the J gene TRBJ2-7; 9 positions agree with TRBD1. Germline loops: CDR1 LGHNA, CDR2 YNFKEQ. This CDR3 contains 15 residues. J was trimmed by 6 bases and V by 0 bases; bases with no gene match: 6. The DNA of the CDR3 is TGTGCCAGCAGCCAAGATCAGGGGACAGGGTTCGAGCAGTACTTC. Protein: CASSQDQGTGFEQYF.

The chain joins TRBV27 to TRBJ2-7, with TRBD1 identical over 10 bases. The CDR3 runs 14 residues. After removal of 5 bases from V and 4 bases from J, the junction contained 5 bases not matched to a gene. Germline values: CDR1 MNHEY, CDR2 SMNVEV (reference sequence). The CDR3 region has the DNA TGTGCCAGCAGTCCGGGACAGGGGCTGTACGAGCAGTACTTC. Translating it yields CASSPGQGLYEQYF.

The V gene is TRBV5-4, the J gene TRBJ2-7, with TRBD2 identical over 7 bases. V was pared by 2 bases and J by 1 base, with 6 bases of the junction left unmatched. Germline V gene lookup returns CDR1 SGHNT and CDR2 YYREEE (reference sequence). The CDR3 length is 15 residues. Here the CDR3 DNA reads TGTGCCAGCAGCTTAGCGGGGTATGAATCCTACGAGCAGTACTTC. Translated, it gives CASSLAGYESYEQYF.

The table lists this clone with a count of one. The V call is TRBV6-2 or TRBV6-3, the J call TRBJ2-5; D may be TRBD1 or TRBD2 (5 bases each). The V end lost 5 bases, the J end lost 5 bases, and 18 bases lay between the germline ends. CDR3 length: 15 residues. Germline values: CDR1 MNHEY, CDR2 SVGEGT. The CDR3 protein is CASSARDREGETQYF. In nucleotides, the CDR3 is TGTGCCAGCAGTGCGAGGGACCGTGAAGGGGAGACCCAGTACTTC.

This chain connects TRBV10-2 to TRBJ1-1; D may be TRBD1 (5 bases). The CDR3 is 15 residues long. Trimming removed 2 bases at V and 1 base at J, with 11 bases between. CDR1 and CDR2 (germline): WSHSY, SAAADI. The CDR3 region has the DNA TGCGCCAGCAGTGAGGGGCAGGGTTGGAACACTGAAGCTTTCTTT. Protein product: CASSEGQGWNTEAFF.

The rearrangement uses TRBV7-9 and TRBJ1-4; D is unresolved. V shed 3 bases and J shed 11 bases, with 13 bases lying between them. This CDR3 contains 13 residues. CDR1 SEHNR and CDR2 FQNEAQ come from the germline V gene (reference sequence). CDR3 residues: CASSLQEQEKLFF. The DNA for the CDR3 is TGTGCCAGCAGCTTGCAGGAGCAAGAGAAACTGTTTTTT.

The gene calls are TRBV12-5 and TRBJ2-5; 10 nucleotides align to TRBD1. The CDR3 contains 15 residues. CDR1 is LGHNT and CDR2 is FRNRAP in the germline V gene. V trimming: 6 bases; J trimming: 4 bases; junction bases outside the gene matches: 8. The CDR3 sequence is CASGGTGTGAETQYF. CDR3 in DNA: TGTGCTAGTGGGGGTACCGGGACAGGGGCAGAGACCCAGTACTTC.